This passage covers 14 T cell receptor beta chains from one sample sequenced in a study of T cells in Graves' hyperthyroidism and ophthalmopathy. Template material for amplifying TCR beta CDR3 regions consisted of RNA transcripts. When the TCR CDR3 underwent first-round RT-PCR, the HTBI primer set was used. Each CDR3 protein is one row after TCRdb ran MiXCR on the multiplex PCR reads. The sample lists almost 50,000 distinct CDR3 sequences, roughly 50% occurring once. The sequencing sample was made of peripheral blood or thyroid tissue (not recorded which). Source of these receptors: a man between 18 and 29 years old with Graves' hyperthyroidism.

By proportion, this clonotype is medium-sized. The chain links TRBV25-1 to TRBJ2-5; TRBD2 matches at 7 bases. The CDR3 has 14 residues. The J segment lost 5 bases and the V segment lost 2 bases, leaving 5 bases of the junction unmatched. Germline lookup yields CDR1 MGHDK and CDR2 SYGVNS. The CDR3 DNA follows: TGTGCCAGCAGTGAAGTTGGGGGGGGTGAGACCCAGTACTTC. The encoded protein is CASSEVGGGETQYF.

This clonotype was found many times. The chain carries TRBV28 and TRBJ2-2; D gene unclear. The CDR3 extends over 13 amino acids. V was cut by 4 bases and J by 1 base, with 4 bases left in between. Germline values: CDR1 MDHEN, CDR2 SYDVKM. The CDR3, as DNA: TGTGCCAGCAGTTGGGGGAACACCGGGGAGCTGTTTTTT. Residues: CASSWGNTGELFF.

The gene calls are TRBV24-1 and TRBJ2-5; D is unresolved. Germline V gene lookup returns CDR1 KGHDR and CDR2 SFDVKD. V was cut by 3 bases and J by 3 bases, with 7 bases left in between. CDR3 length equals 13 residues. CDR3 loop: CATSDQGEETQYF. As DNA, the CDR3 is TGTGCCACCAGTGATCAAGGAGAAGAGACCCAGTACTTC.

In regard to this clonotype: Here the CDR3 omits its conserved ending phenylalanine or tryptophan, so a read error is the likely source. The rearrangement joins TRBV12-3 or TRBV12-4 to TRBJ1-3, with D possibly TRBD1 on 5 matching bases. The CDR3 loop spans 15 amino acids. The CDR3 sequence: CASRGKTVSGSTIYS. CDR3 nucleotides: TGTGCCAGCAGGGGAAAGACAGTCTCTGGAAGCACCATATATTCT.

The chain couples TRBV24-1 to TRBJ1-2; D gene uncertain. Germline V gene sequence: CDR1 KGHDR, CDR2 SFDVKD. The CDR3 totals 11 residues. The germline V and J ends were trimmed by 7 bases and 4 bases, with 6 bases remaining between them. CDR3 residues: CATRDVYGYTF. CDR3 bases: TGTGCCACCAGGGACGTCTATGGCTACACCTTC.

This clonotype has ten or more counts. This chain links TRBV9 with TRBJ1-5, with a possible D match to TRBD1 (5 bases). CDR1 is SGDLS and CDR2 is YYNGEE in the germline V gene. The CDR3 contains 13 residues. Trimming took 4 bases from V and 1 from J, leaving 6 bases between them. The CDR3 spells CASSRDSNQPQHF. As DNA, the CDR3 is TGTGCCAGCAGCCGGGACAGCAATCAGCCCCAGCATTTT.

This chain uses TRBV20-1 with TRBJ1-1; D call uncertain. V shed 4 bases and J shed 1 base, with 13 bases lying between them. This CDR3 region has 14 residues. Germline V CDR1 and CDR2: DFQATT, SNEGSKA (reference sequence). The CDR3 loop is CSANKWSANTEAFF. The CDR3, as DNA: TGCAGTGCTAATAAGTGGTCCGCGAACACTGAAGCTTTCTTT.

A single count supports this clonotype. Since a much larger clone is just one base distant, this may be a read error. V usage is TRBV28 and J usage is TRBJ2-2, with D perhaps matching TRBD2 (6 bases). The CDR3 is 12 amino acids. Germline loops: CDR1 MDHEN, CDR2 SYDVKM. The CDR3, as DNA: TGTGCCACCCGTTTTGTGCCCGGGGGGCTGTTTTTT. It specifies CATRFVPGGLFF.

This chain connects TRBV25-1 to TRBJ1-1; 10 bases line up with TRBD1. This CDR3 is 14 amino acids long. CDR1 is MGHDK and CDR2 is SYGVNS in the germline V gene. Trimming took 6 bases from V and 11 from J; bases not matched to a gene: 12. CDR3 region: CASSYERQGALAFF. The CDR3 coding sequence is TGTGCCAGCAGCTACGAACGACAGGGGGCTTTGGCTTTCTTT.

This rearrangement joins TRBV20-1 to TRBJ1-1, with D unresolved. This CDR3 contains 15 residues. Germline values: CDR1 DFQATT, CDR2 SNEGSKA (reference sequence). Trimming shortened V by 5 bases and J by 0 bases, and 16 bases separated the two germline ends. The CDR3 protein is CSASTEQEMNTEAFF. The CDR3 bases are TGCAGTGCTTCCACAGAGCAGGAGATGAACACTGAAGCTTTCTTT.

The genes are TRBV7-9 and TRBJ2-5, with TRBD1 matching over 11 bases. The J segment lost 5 bases and the V segment lost 2 bases, leaving 7 bases of the junction unmatched. The CDR3 has 16 amino acids. The germline gives CDR1 SEHNR, CDR2 FQNEAQ (reference sequence). The CDR3 DNA reads TGTGCCAGCAGCTTATGGACAGGGGGCGCACGGGAGACCCAGTACTTC. Protein sequence: CASSLWTGGARETQYF.

The genes are TRBV20-1 and TRBJ1-5; 10 bases align to TRBD1. The germline V gene encodes CDR1 DFQATT and CDR2 SNEGSKA (reference sequence). V lost 6 bases, J lost 7 bases, and 3 bases stayed unmatched. This CDR3 contains 12 residues. CDR3 bases: TGCAGTGCCGGGACAGGGGTGCAGCCCCAGCATTTT. Translating gives CSAGTGVQPQHF.

This clonotype showed up many times. V usage is TRBV7-2 and J usage is TRBJ2-7; D is unresolved. Germline V gene lookup returns CDR1 SGHTA and CDR2 FQGNSA. Between the trimmed V and J ends, which lost 1 base and 2 bases, there was a span of 6 bases. The CDR3 is 13 residues long. The CDR3: CASSLDWTYEQYF. The CDR3 nucleotides read TGTGCCAGCAGCTTAGATTGGACCTACGAGCAGTACTTC.

The chain is built from TRBV19 and TRBJ2-5; 8 nucleotides align to TRBD2. This CDR3 has 15 amino acids. V gave up 7 bases and J gave up 4 bases; unmatched junction bases: 11. Germline V gene lookup returns CDR1 LNHDA and CDR2 SQIVND (reference sequence). The CDR3 DNA is TGTGCCAGTACTCCGGGACTAGGAATCATAGAGACCCAGTACTTC. Translating it yields CASTPGLGIIETQYF. The full variable domain, its missing parts supplied by reference TRBV19 and TRBJ2-5, is DGGITQSPKYLFRKEGQNVTLSCEQNLNHDAMYWYRQDPGQGLRLIYYSQIVNDFQKGDIAEGYSVSREKKESFPLTVTSAQKNPTAFYLCASTPGLGIIETQYFGPGTRLLVL.